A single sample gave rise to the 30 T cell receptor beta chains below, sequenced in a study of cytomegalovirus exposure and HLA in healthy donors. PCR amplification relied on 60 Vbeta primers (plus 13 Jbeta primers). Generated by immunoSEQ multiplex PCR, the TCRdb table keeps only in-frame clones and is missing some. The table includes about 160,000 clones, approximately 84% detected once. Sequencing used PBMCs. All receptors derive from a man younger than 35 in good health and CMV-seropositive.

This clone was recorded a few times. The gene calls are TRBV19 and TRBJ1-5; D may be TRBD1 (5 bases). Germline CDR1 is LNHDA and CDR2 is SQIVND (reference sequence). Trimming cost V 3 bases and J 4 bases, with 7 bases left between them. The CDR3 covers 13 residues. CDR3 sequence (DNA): TGTGCCAGTAGTATGGGGGGAAATCAGCCCCAGCATTTT. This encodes CASSMGGNQPQHF.

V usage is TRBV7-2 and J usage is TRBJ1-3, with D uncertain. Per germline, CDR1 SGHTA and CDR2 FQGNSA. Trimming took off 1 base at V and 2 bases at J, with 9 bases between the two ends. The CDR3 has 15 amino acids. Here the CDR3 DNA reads TGTGCCAGCAGCTTAGTGGGCATCCCTGGAAACACCATATATTTT. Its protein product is CASSLVGIPGNTIYF.

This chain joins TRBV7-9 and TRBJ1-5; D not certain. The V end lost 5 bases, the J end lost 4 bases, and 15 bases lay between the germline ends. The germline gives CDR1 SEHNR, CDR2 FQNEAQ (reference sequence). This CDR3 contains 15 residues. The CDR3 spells CASSHGREGNQPQHF. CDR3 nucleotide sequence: TGTGCCAGCAGCCACGGACGGGAAGGAAATCAGCCCCAGCATTTT.

The CDR3 DNA follows: TGTGCCAGCAGTGACCCCGGGACAGTGAATAGCAATCAGCCCCAGCATTTT. Residues: CASSDPGTVNSNQPQHF. This chain uses TRBV6-1 with TRBJ1-5; 7 nucleotides match TRBD1. The CDR3 consists of 17 residues. V gave up 3 bases and J gave up 0 bases; unmatched junction bases: 8. Germline lookup yields CDR1 MNHNS and CDR2 SASEGT.

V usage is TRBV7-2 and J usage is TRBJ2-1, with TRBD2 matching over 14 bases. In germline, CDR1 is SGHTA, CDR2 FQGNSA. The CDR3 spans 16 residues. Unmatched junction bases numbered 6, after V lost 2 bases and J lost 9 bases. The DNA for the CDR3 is TGTGCCAGCAGCTTAATCTCGACTAGCGGGGGGGTTGAGCAGTTCTTC. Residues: CASSLISTSGGVEQFF.

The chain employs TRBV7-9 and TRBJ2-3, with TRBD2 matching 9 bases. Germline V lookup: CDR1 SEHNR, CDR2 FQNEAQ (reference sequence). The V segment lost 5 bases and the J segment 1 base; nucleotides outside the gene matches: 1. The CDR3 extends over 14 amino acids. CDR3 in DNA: TGTGCCAGCAGCCGGACTAGCGGCACAGATACGCAGTATTTT. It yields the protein CASSRTSGTDTQYF.

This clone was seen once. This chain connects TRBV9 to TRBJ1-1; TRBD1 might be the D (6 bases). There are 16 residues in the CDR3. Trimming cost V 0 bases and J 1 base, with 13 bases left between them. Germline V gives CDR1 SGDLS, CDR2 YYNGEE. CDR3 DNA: TGTGCCAGCAGCGTAGGAGGAGGGGGGGGGAACACTGAAGCTTTCTTT. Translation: CASSVGGGGGNTEAFF.

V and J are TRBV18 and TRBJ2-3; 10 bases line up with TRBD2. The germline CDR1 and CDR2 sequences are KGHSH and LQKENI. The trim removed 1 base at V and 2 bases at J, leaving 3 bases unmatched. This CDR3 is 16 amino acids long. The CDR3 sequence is CASSPLAGGNTDTQYF. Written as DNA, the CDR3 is TGTGCCAGCTCACCACTAGCGGGGGGCAACACAGATACGCAGTATTTT.

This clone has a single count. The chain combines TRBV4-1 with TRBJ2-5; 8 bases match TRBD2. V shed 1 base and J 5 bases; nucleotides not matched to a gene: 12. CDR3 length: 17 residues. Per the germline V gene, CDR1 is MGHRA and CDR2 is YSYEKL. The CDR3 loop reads CASSQAFGTRGGETQYF. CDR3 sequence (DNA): TGCGCCAGCAGCCAAGCCTTTGGGACCCGCGGGGGGGAGACCCAGTACTTC.

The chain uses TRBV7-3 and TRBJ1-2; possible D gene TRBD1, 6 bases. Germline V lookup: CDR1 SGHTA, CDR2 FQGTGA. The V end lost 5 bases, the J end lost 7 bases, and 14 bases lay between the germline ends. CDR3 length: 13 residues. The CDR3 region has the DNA TGTGCCAGCAGCCCACAGGGCGCGACTGGCTACACCTTC. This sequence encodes CASSPQGATGYTF.

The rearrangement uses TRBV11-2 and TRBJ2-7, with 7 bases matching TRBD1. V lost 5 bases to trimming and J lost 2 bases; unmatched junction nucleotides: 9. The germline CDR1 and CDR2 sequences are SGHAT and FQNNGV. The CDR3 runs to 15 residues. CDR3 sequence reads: CASSRIGTEAYEQYF. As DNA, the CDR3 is TGTGCCAGCAGCAGAATCGGGACAGAAGCCTACGAGCAGTACTTC.

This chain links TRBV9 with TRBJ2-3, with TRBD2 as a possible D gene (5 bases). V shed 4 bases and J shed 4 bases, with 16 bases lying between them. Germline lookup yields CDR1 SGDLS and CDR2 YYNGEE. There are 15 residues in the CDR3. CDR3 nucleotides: TGTGCCAGCAGCCCCGGGCTAAAGGACTCAGATACGCAGTATTTT. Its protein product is CASSPGLKDSDTQYF.

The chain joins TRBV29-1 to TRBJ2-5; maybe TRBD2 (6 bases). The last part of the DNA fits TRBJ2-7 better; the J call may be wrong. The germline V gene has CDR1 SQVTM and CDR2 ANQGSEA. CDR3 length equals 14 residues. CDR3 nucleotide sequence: TGCAGCGTTGAAGATCACGGGAGCTCCTACGAGCAGTACTTC. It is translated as CSVEDHGSSYEQYF.

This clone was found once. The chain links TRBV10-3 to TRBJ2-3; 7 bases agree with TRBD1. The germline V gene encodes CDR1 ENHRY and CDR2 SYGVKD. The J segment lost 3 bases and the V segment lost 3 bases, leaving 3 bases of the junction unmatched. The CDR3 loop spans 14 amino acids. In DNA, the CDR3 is TGTGCCATCAGTGACAGGGGGATGACAGATACGCAGTATTTT. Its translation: CAISDRGMTDTQYF.

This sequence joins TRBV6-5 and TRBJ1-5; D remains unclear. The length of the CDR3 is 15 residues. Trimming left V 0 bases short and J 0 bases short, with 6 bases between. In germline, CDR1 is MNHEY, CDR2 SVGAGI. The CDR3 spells CASSYSGDSNQPQHF. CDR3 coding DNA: TGTGCCAGCAGTTACTCGGGCGATAGCAATCAGCCCCAGCATTTT.

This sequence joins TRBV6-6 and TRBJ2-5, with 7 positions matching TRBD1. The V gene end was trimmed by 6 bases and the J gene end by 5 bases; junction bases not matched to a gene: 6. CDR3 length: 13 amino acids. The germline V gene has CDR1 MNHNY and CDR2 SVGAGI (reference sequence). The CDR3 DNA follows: TGTGCCAGCAGCCGGCAGGGGGATGAGACCCAGTACTTC. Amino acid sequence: CASSRQGDETQYF.

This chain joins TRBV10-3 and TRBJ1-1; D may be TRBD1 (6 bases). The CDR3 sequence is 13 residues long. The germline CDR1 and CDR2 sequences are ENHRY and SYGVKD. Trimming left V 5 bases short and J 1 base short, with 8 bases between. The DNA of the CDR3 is TGTGCCATCAGTTTGGGACAGAACACTGAAGCTTTCTTT. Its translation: CAISLGQNTEAFF.

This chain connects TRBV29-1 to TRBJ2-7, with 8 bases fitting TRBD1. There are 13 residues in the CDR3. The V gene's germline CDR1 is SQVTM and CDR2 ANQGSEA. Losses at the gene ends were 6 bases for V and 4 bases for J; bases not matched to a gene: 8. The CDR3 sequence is CSVPGQAGYEQYF. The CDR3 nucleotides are TGCAGCGTCCCGGGACAGGCAGGTTACGAGCAGTACTTC.

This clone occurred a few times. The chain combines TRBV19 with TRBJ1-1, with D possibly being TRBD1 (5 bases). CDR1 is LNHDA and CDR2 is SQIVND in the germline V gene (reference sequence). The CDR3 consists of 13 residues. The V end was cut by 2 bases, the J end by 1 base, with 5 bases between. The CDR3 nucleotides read TGTGCCAGTAGTATACAGGGGAACACTGAAGCTTTCTTT. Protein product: CASSIQGNTEAFF.

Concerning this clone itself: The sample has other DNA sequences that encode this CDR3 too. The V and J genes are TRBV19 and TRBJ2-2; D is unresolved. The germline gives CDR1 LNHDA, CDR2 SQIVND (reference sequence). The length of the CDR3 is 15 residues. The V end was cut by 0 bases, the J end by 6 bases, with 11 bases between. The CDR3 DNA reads TGTGCCAGTAGTATAGATCGCACCGCGGCCGGGGAGCTGTTTTTT. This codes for CASSIDRTAAGELFF. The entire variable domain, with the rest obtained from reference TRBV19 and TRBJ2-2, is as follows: DGGITQSPKYLFRKEGQNVTLSCEQNLNHDAMYWYRQDPGQGLRLIYYSQIVNDFQKGDIAEGYSVSREKKESFPLTVTSAQKNPTAFYLCASSIDRTAAGELFFGEGSRLTVL.

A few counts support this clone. CDR3 sequence reads: CASSQVDLGSTDTQYF. CDR3 DNA: TGCGCCAGCAGCCAAGTTGACCTGGGCTCCACAGATACGCAGTATTTT. The chain employs TRBV4-1 and TRBJ2-3; D ambiguous. V was trimmed by 1 base and J by 2 bases, leaving 13 bases between them. The CDR3 spans 16 residues. Germline V CDR1 and CDR2: MGHRA, YSYEKL.

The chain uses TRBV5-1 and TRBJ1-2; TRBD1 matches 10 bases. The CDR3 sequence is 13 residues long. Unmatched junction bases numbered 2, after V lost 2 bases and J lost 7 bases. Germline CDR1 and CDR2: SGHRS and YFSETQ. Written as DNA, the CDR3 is TGCGCCAGCAGCTTAGGGACAGGGGCTGGCTACACCTTC. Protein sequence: CASSLGTGAGYTF.

The CDR3 reads CAWTFRAEAFF. In DNA, the CDR3 is TGTGCCTGGACCTTTAGAGCTGAAGCTTTCTTT. The rearrangement uses TRBV30 and TRBJ1-1; unclear D gene. The CDR3 is 11 amino acids. From germline, CDR1 is GTSNPN and CDR2 SVGIG (reference sequence). V was shortened by 4 bases and J by 6 bases, with 9 bases between the two germline ends. Supplemented by reference TRBV30 and TRBJ1-1, the full variable domain reads SQTIHQWPATLVQPVGSPLSLECTVEGTSNPNLYWYRQAAGRGLQLLFYSVGIGQISSEVPQNLSASRPQDRQFILSSKKLLLSDSGFYLCAWTFRAEAFFGQGTRLTVV.

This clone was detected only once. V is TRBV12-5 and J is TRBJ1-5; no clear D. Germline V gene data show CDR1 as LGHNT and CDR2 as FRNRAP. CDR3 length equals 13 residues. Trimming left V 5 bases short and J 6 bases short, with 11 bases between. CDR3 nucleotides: TGTGCTAGTGGTATAGTGCCCGGTCAGCCCCAGCATTTT. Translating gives CASGIVPGQPQHF.

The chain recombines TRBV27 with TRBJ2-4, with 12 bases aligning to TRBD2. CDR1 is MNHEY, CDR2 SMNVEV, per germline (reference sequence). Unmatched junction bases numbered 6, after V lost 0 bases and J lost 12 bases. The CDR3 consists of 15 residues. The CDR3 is CASSLSPSGGDSQYF. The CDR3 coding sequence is TGTGCCAGCAGTTTATCGCCTAGCGGGGGGGACAGTCAGTACTTC.

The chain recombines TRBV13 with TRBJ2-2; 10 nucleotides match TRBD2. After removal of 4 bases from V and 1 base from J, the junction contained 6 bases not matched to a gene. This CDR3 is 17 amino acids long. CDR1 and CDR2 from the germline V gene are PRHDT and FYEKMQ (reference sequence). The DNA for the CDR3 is TGTGCCAGCAGCTCATTTGGACTAGCGGAGAACACCGGGGAGCTGTTTTTT. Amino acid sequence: CASSSFGLAENTGELFF. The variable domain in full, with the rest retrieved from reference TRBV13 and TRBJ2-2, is AAGVIQSPRHLIKEKRETATLKCYPIPRHDTVYWYQQGPGQDPQFLISFYEKMQSDKGSIPDRFSAQQFSDYHSELNMSSLELGDSALYFCASSSFGLAENTGELFFGEGSRLTVL.

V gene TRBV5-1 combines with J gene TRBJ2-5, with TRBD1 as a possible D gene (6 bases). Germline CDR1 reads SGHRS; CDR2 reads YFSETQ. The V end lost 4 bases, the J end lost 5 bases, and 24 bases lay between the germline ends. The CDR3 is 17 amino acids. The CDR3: CASSMDSGSYFGETQYF. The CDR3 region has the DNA TGCGCCAGCAGCATGGACAGTGGGTCCTACTTTGGGGAGACCCAGTACTTC.

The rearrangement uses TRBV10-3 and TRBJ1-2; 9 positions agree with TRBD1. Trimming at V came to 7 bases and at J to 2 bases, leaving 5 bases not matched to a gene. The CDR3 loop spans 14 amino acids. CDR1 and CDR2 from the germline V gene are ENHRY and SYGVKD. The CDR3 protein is CAITRQGENYGYTF. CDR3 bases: TGTGCCATCACCAGACAGGGGGAGAACTATGGCTACACCTTC.

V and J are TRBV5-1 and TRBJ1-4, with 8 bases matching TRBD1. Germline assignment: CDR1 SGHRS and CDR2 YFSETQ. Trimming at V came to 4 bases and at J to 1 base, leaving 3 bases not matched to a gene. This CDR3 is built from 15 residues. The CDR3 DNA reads TGCGCCAGCAGCGTAACAGGGGGAACTAATGAAAAACTGTTTTTT. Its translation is CASSVTGGTNEKLFF.

The CDR3 DNA follows: TGTGCCAGCAGCTTTAAGCCCTCCTACGAGCAGTACTTC. Translated: CASSFKPSYEQYF. The V and J genes are TRBV7-6 and TRBJ2-7; D remains unclear. Trimming cost V 3 bases and J 0 bases, with 6 bases left between them. Germline CDR1 and CDR2: SGHVS and FNYEAQ. This CDR3 has 13 residues.